A selection of T cell receptor beta chains follows, all from one sample in a study of radiation and T cells in renal cell carcinoma. The table came from immunoSEQ multiplex PCR; TCRdb's copy has only in-frame clones and leaves some out. The sample lists approximately 150,000 clones, roughly 90% occurring once. Sequencing used blood, obtained from a patient whose treatment included radiotherapy and nephrectomy. Source of these receptors: a woman aged 45-59 years with renal cell carcinoma. CDR3s include the opening cysteine and the closing phenylalanine or tryptophan. Each record gives: D gene, clone size, V gene, J gene, CDR3 DNA, CDR3 protein. D genes are given only for firm matches. The size of a clone is reported for some rows only, either as once, few or many, or as a class for expanded clones.

>.|.|TRBV13|TRBJ2-3
TGTGCCAGCAGCTCCCTGGGCAGGGTGATCACAGATACGCAGTATTTT
CASSSLGRVITDTQYF
>.|few|TRBV11-2|TRBJ1-5
TGTGCCAGCAGCGCAAACACGGGTAGCAATCAGCCCCAGCATTTT
CASSANTGSNQPQHF
>.|.|TRBV6-5|TRBJ2-1
TGTGCCAGCGGGCCGGGACATAACTACAATGAGCAGTTCTTC
CASGPGHNYNEQFF
>TRBD1|.|TRBV25-1|TRBJ1-1
TGTGCCAGCAGTCTTACAGGGGGCACTGAAGCTTTCTTT
CASSLTGGTEAFF
>.|.|TRBV6-5|TRBJ1-1
TGTGCCAGCAGTTACTCGACCTCGCCGAACACTGAAGCTTTCTTT
CASSYSTSPNTEAFF
>TRBD2|.|TRBV7-9|TRBJ2-3
TGTGCCAGCAGCCCGACGGGACTAGCGGGACCAGATACGCAGTATTTT
CASSPTGLAGPDTQYF
>.|.|TRBV19|TRBJ2-5
TGTGCCAGTACCCCACCTGGGGGCGAGACCCAGTACTTC
CASTPPGGETQYF
>TRBD1|.|TRBV28|TRBJ2-1
TGTGCCAGCAGTTTCACAGGGGGCAATGAGCAGTTCTTC
CASSFTGGNEQFF
>.|.|TRBV7-2|TRBJ1-1
TGTGCCAGCAGCTTATCGGAGGGGACTGAAGCTTTCTTT
CASSLSEGTEAFF
>.|.|TRBV4-3|TRBJ2-1
TGCGCCAGCAGCCCTGGGTGGGGGAATGAGCAGTTCTTC
CASSPGWGNEQFF
>.|.|TRBV6-4|TRBJ2-6
TGTGCCAGTAGAATGCAGGGATCGGGGGCCAACGTCCTGACTTTC
CASRMQGSGANVLTF
>TRBD1|.|TRBV7-2|TRBJ1-2
TGTGCCAGCAGCTTACTACAGGGGTATGGCTACACCTTC
CASSLLQGYGYTF
>.|.|TRBV9|TRBJ1-3
TGTGCCAGCAGCGTCGGTTCTGTAGCCTCTGGAAACACCATATATTTT
CASSVGSVASGNTIYF
>.|.|TRBV15|TRBJ1-3
TGTGCCACCAGCAGGGATTTGGGTCAGACTGGAAACACCATATATTTT
CATSRDLGQTGNTIYF
>.|once|TRBV7-9|TRBJ1-4
TGTGCCAGCAGCTTAACCCCCGCGGTTGTCGCAACTAATGAAAAACTGTTTTTT
CASSLTPAVVATNEKLFF
>.|.|TRBV13|TRBJ2-7
TGTGCCAGCAGCTTGGGGGTAGATTCCCCTAAACCCGAGCAGTACTTC
CASSLGVDSPKPEQYF
>.|.|TRBV7-2|TRBJ1-3
TGTGCCAGCAGCTCGAGGGGGAACTCTGGAAACACCATATATTTT
CASSSRGNSGNTIYF
>.|.|TRBV30|TRBJ1-5
TGTGCCTGGAGTCGCGGGGGGGACCAGCCCCAGCATTTT
CAWSRGGDQPQHF
>TRBD2|.|TRBV27|TRBJ2-5
TGTGCCAGCAGTACACGCGGGACTAGCGGGGCGGGGGGACGCGAGACCCAGTACTTC
CASSTRGTSGAGGRETQYF
>TRBD1|.|TRBV5-1|TRBJ2-5
TGCGCCAGCAGCATGGGGACAGGGGACCCGACCCAGTACTTC
CASSMGTGDPTQYF
>TRBD2|.|TRBV27|TRBJ2-7
TGTGCCAGCAGTTTTACGGGAGGGCTCGGGCGGGAGCAGTACTTC
CASSFTGGLGREQYF
>TRBD1|.|TRBV2|TRBJ2-3
TGTGCCAGCAGATCAGACAGGGGTCACACAGATACGCAGTATTTT
CASRSDRGHTDTQYF
>.|.|TRBV4-3|TRBJ1-1
TGCGCCAGCAGCTTATCCCAGTCTGGGGCGGGGAACACTGAAGCTTTCTTT
CASSLSQSGAGNTEAFF
>.|.|TRBV11-3|TRBJ1-1
TGTGCCAGCAGCTTAGAGGGGGTTGGGGAAGCTTTCTTT
CASSLEGVGEAFF
>.|.|TRBV11-2|TRBJ1-6
TGTGCCAGCAGCTTTCGGGGATTCTATAATTCACCCCTCCACTTT
CASSFRGFYNSPLHF
>TRBD1|.|TRBV5-1|TRBJ2-7
TGCGCCAGCAGCCGTCCGACAGGGTCGGGTTACGAGCAGTACTTC
CASSRPTGSGYEQYF
>TRBD1|.|TRBV6-5|TRBJ1-4
TGTGCCAGCCGGGACAGCGCCACTAATGAAAAACTGTTTTTT
CASRDSATNEKLFF
>.|once|TRBV7-2|TRBJ2-7
TGTGCCAGCAGCTTAGATAGGGCCTACGAGCAGTACTTC
CASSLDRAYEQYF
>.|.|TRBV7-8|TRBJ1-1
TGTGCCAGCAGCTTAGTATCAGGAAACACTGAAGCTTTCTTT
CASSLVSGNTEAFF